This section outlines one T cell receptor (beta chain) sequence together with its context. The sample comes from a study of blood T cell repertoires in COVID-19. The CDR3 has 13 amino acids. Deletions cut 3 bases from V and 7 bases from J, with 12 bases between. Germline V CDR1 and CDR2: SGHTA, FQGNSA. Libraries were prepared by immunoSEQ multiplex PCR; TCRdb keeps only in-frame clonotypes and omits some of them. The data show 180,000 or so clones, approximately 86% seen once. The genes are TRBV7-2 and TRBJ1-1; D unclear. This clonotype was obtained from a man between 60 and 75 years old with acute or convalescent COVID-19. Material for sequencing was peripheral blood. CDR3 sequence reads: CASSFRSELEAFF. The DNA for the CDR3 is TGTGCCAGCAGCTTTCGAAGTGAGCTTGAAGCTTTCTTT.